This is a list of T cell receptor beta chains from one sample in a study of T cell repertoires in cytomegalovirus infection. A single record per CDR3 protein comes from TCRdb applying MiXCR to the reads. Among approximately 990,000 distinct CDR3 sequences, 31% were seen once, and the ten largest hold over 12%. These receptors have no known antigen. The sample consisted of cultured CD8+ T cells from PBMCs, taken from culture after CMV antigen stimulation. These receptor sequences come from a human donor in good health (CMV status not recorded). Some clones in this sample may be carry-over from other donors' samples. Both conserved end residues are part of each CDR3.

V	CDR3
TRBV25-1	CASRAGDANTEAFF
TRBV25-1	CASRGDRVSYNEQCF
TRBV7-9	CASSDSGQGYTEAFF
TRBV2	CASSVGTSGDNEQFF
TRBV6-5	CASSPMTANTEAFF
TRBV10-3	CAIAPLWEGSDEQFF
TRBV6-2/TRBV6-3	CASRASGTDLQETRYF
TRBV7-6	CASSLGTGGAYTGELFF
TRBV9	CASSVPSSGGYNEQFF
TRBV27	CASSSSGTTGADTQYF
TRBV27	CASSLLRQGNGYTF
TRBV27	CASRPGGGVYGYTF
TRBV28	CASSDFRVTNTEAFF
TRBV15	CATSRSGGLDSYEQYF
TRBV7-7	CASSQGQGAGNEQFF
TRBV7-8	CASSPHTGANTGELFF
TRBV7-9	CASSFGREVEAFF
TRBV9	CASSVYDRGEGETQYF
TRBV12-3/TRBV12-4	CASGGEGSSGYGYTF
TRBV6-1	CASGTYTGELFF
TRBV5-1	CVSSLEGIEAFF
TRBV2	CASKGRQNTEAFF
TRBV7-2	CASSPGLARGPPSDTQYF
TRBV2	CAIHPDRETQYF
TRBV3-1	CASSQDMRGTYEQYF
TRBV29-1	CSVEVNTEAFF
TRBV6-1	CASPRGTIYNEQFF
TRBV19	CASSINQAYEQYF
TRBV7-2	CASSLEAGTDTQYF
TRBV7-2	CASSLRDRGLSPLHF
TRBV12-3/TRBV12-4	CASTQIDYRGYGYTF
TRBV19	CASSIARLGNTGELFF
TRBV7-2	CANSLVWGGPDTQYF
TRBV4-1	CASSQGRRESQPQHF
TRBV5-5	CASSRDRNQAYGYTF
TRBV27	CASYPADMNTEAFF
TRBV7-9	CASRGAQGNEKLFF
TRBV6-6	CASSYLGRDKNIQYF
TRBV11-3	CASSFLAGRPGEQYF
TRBV27	CASSSNRQGANYGYTF
TRBV6-1	CASGRTEQFF
TRBV28	CASSSTRSAIF
TRBV4-3	CASSQDGQGPTGELFF
TRBV6-2/TRBV6-3	CASSLRTGPYGNTEAFF
TRBV20-1	CSVNDRGGYEQYF
TRBV7-6	CASSSSGPIEAYEQYF